Below are 26 T cell receptor beta chains sequenced from a single sample in a study of blood T cell repertoires in COVID-19. Some clones are missing from TCRdb's copy, which holds only in-frame ones; the method was immunoSEQ multiplex PCR. The sample carries 410,000 or so clones, 70% to 90% recorded once. Sequencing was done on a sample of peripheral blood. These receptors all come from a woman in her thirties with active or convalescent COVID-19.

The CDR3 loop reads CASSQDQAGDTDTQYF. CDR3 nucleotide sequence: TGCGCCAGCAGCCAAGATCAGGCAGGGGATACAGATACGCAGTATTTT. V is TRBV4-1 and J is TRBJ2-3, with TRBD1 as a possible D gene (6 bases). V was shortened by 0 bases and J by 3 bases, with 13 bases between the two germline ends. Germline CDR1 reads MGHRA; CDR2 reads YSYEKL. This CDR3 has 16 amino acids.

The genes are TRBV28 and TRBJ1-1; D ambiguous. CDR1 and CDR2 (germline): MDHEN, SYDVKM. Trimming shortened V by 3 bases and J by 0 bases, and 8 bases separated the two germline ends. This CDR3 comprises 14 residues. In DNA form, the CDR3 reads TGTGCCAGCAGTTTGACACAGATGAACACTGAAGCTTTCTTT. Translated: CASSLTQMNTEAFF.

The rearrangement links TRBV5-6 to TRBJ1-3, with unresolved D. Trimming removed 2 bases from V and 0 bases from J, with 9 bases in between. The germline CDR1 and CDR2 sequences are SGHDT and YYEEEE. The CDR3 runs 15 residues. Here the CDR3 DNA reads TGTGCCAGCAGCTTATGGGCTCCCTCTGGAAACACCATATATTTT. It translates to CASSLWAPSGNTIYF.

Written as DNA, the CDR3 is TGTGCCAGCTCACCAGCTTCCGGACAGGGCTCCTACGAGCAGTACTTC. Protein product: CASSPASGQGSYEQYF. This chain connects TRBV18 to TRBJ2-7; TRBD1 matches 8 bases. The germline V gene encodes CDR1 KGHSH and CDR2 LQKENI. The length of the CDR3 is 16 residues. V trimming: 2 bases; J trimming: 0 bases; junction bases outside the gene matches: 6.

The chain uses TRBV19 and TRBJ1-1; the D gene is possibly TRBD1 (6 bases). There are 13 residues in the CDR3. Germline CDR1 is LNHDA and CDR2 is SQIVND (reference sequence). Trimming took off 5 bases at V and 5 bases at J, with 12 bases between the two ends. The DNA of the CDR3 is TGTGCCAGTAGTTGGGGGAGGGGGACTGAAGCTTTCTTT. Translation: CASSWGRGTEAFF.

Only one count was recorded for this clone. The chain couples TRBV25-1 to TRBJ2-7, with a weak D call TRBD2 (6 bases). The germline V gene has CDR1 MGHDK and CDR2 SYGVNS. V was trimmed by 3 bases and J by 4 bases, leaving 13 bases between them. CDR3 length: 14 amino acids. The CDR3 loop is CASSDWGVVYEQYF. The CDR3 nucleotides read TGTGCCAGCAGTGATTGGGGGGTCGTATACGAGCAGTACTTC.

The chain recombines TRBV5-6 with TRBJ1-5; 7 nucleotides match TRBD1. V lost 3 bases, J lost 5 bases, and 5 bases stayed unmatched. The V gene's germline CDR1 is SGHDT and CDR2 YYEEEE. This CDR3 has 14 residues. The CDR3 sequence: CASSSWDSDQPQHF. CDR3 bases: TGTGCCAGCAGCTCTTGGGACAGCGATCAGCCCCAGCATTTT. Supplemented by reference TRBV5-6 and TRBJ1-5, the full variable domain reads DAGVTQSPTHLIKTRGQQVTLRCSPKSGHDTVSWYQQALGQGPQFIFQYYEEEERQRGNFPDRFSGHQFPNYSSELNVNALLLGDSALYLCASSSWDSDQPQHFGDGTRLSIL.

This sequence joins TRBV10-3 and TRBJ2-1, with D possibly matching TRBD1 (5 bases). The CDR3 spans 13 residues. Germline V gives CDR1 ENHRY, CDR2 SYGVKD. With 6 bases removed from V and 6 bases from J, the gap between germline ends came to 12 bases. The CDR3 nucleotides are TGTGCCATCAGCGGGTTTCAGGGCAATGAGCAGTTCTTC. Protein: CAISGFQGNEQFF.

In nucleotides, the CDR3 is TGCGCCAGCAGCTTGTTCGGACAGGGATCTACTAGCACTGAAGCTTTCTTT. Translated: CASSLFGQGSTSTEAFF. The chain employs TRBV5-1 and TRBJ1-1, with TRBD1 identical over 8 bases. J gave up 4 bases and V 1 base, and 12 bases lay outside the gene matches. CDR1 is SGHRS and CDR2 is YFSETQ in the germline V gene. This CDR3 spans 17 amino acids.

This clone was recorded a few times. The chain carries TRBV27 and TRBJ2-7; 11 bases are shared with TRBD1. The germline V gene encodes CDR1 MNHEY and CDR2 SMNVEV (reference sequence). J lost 6 bases, V lost 6 bases, and 7 bases had no gene match. The CDR3 runs 14 residues. CDR3 in amino acids: CASSTWTGGIEQYF. The CDR3 DNA follows: TGTGCCAGCAGCACCTGGACAGGGGGCATCGAGCAGTACTTC.

The rearrangement links TRBV21-1 to TRBJ2-1; no DNA check was done on the table's D call, TRBD2. TRBV21-1 corresponds to a pseudogene. The CDR3 consists of 18 residues. CDR3 sequence: CASSNRGLAGQNYNEQFF. Here the CDR3 DNA reads TGTGCCAGCAGCAACCGCGGACTAGCGGGACAGAACTACAATGAGCAGTTCTTC.

This clone was observed a handful of times. The sample contains more than one DNA sequence encoding this CDR3. The chain employs TRBV2 and TRBJ2-7, with 8 bases identical to TRBD1. Per the germline V gene, CDR1 is SNHLY and CDR2 is FYNNEI. This CDR3 spans 13 amino acids. Losses at the gene ends were 6 bases for V and 3 bases for J; bases not matched to a gene: 4. The CDR3 sequence: CASRGTGGYEQYF. In DNA, the CDR3 is TGTGCCAGCAGAGGGACAGGAGGCTACGAGCAGTACTTC.

The chain couples TRBV5-6 to TRBJ2-3, with TRBD2 identical over 8 bases. This CDR3 has 17 amino acids. Germline V lookup: CDR1 SGHDT, CDR2 YYEEEE. V lost 3 bases to trimming and J lost 0 bases; unmatched junction nucleotides: 9. CDR3 amino acids: CASSYETSATSTDTQYF. The CDR3 DNA reads TGTGCCAGCAGCTATGAGACTAGCGCGACTAGCACAGATACGCAGTATTTT.

CDR3 protein: CASSKGGGVPPYNEQFF. In nucleotides, the CDR3 is TGTGCCAGCAGCAAAGGTGGAGGGGTCCCTCCTTACAATGAGCAGTTCTTC. J is TRBJ2-1 and V is TRBV27; D might be TRBD2 (6 bases). Germline V gives CDR1 MNHEY, CDR2 SMNVEV (reference sequence). Deletions cut 6 bases from V and 4 bases from J, with 22 bases between. The length of the CDR3 is 17 residues.

This clone was counted a few times. The CDR3 region has the DNA TGCGCCAGCAGCCAACCCGGGACAGGGAACACTGAAGCTTTCTTT. This codes for CASSQPGTGNTEAFF. The J gene is TRBJ1-1, the V gene TRBV10-1, with 8 nucleotides matching TRBD1. The length of the CDR3 is 15 residues. Looked up from germline, CDR1 is WNHNN and CDR2 is SYGVQD (reference sequence). V gave up 6 bases and J gave up 1 base; unmatched junction bases: 7.

The chain recombines TRBV4-1 with TRBJ2-3, with TRBD1 matching over 7 bases. V trimming: 1 base; J trimming: 1 base; junction bases outside the gene matches: 8. This CDR3 spans 17 amino acids. CDR1 is MGHRA, CDR2 YSYEKL, per germline. For the CDR3, the DNA is TGCGCCAGCAGCCAAGCCATCCGGACAGGAGGCACAGATACGCAGTATTTT. It codes for CASSQAIRTGGTDTQYF.

This chain links TRBV24-1 with TRBJ2-3; maybe TRBD1 (5 bases). The V and J ends lost 1 base and 6 bases respectively, with 13 bases between them. CDR3 length: 15 amino acids. The germline CDR1 and CDR2 sequences are KGHDR and SFDVKD. The CDR3 DNA follows: TGTGCCACCAGTGATTTTGGTCAGGGCAATGATACGCAGTATTTT. The encoded protein is CATSDFGQGNDTQYF.

The chain uses TRBV10-1 and TRBJ1-1, with 7 nucleotides matching TRBD1. This CDR3 is built from 16 residues. The germline V gene has CDR1 WNHNN and CDR2 SYGVQD (reference sequence). V gave up 3 bases and J gave up 1 base; unmatched junction bases: 8. The CDR3 is CASSEISDRQNTEAFF. CDR3 sequence (DNA): TGCGCCAGCAGTGAAATTTCGGACAGGCAGAACACTGAAGCTTTCTTT.

The rearrangement joins TRBV19 to TRBJ2-1; TRBD2 is a possible D gene (6 bases). From germline, CDR1 is LNHDA and CDR2 SQIVND (reference sequence). Trimming shortened V by 2 bases and J by 0 bases, and 11 bases separated the two germline ends. This CDR3 has 16 residues. The CDR3 protein is CASSITSRSSYNEQFF. The CDR3 nucleotides read TGTGCCAGTAGTATAACTAGCCGAAGCTCCTACAATGAGCAGTTCTTC.

The rearrangement links TRBV9 to TRBJ1-3; D remains unclear. Between the trimmed V and J ends, which lost 6 bases and 4 bases, there was a span of 11 bases. This CDR3 is built from 13 residues. The V gene's germline CDR1 is SGDLS and CDR2 YYNGEE. The CDR3 here is CASMEANGNTIYF. The CDR3, as DNA: TGTGCCAGCATGGAGGCGAACGGAAACACCATATATTTT. Combining the CDR3 with reference TRBV9 and TRBJ1-3 gives the whole variable domain DSGVTQTPKHLITATGQRVTLRCSPRSGDLSVYWYQQSLDQGLQFLIQYYNGEERAKGNILERFSAQQFPDLHSELNLSSLELGDSALYFCASMEANGNTIYFGEGSWLTVV.

V is TRBV5-6 and J is TRBJ2-7, with TRBD2 identical over 11 bases. Trimming at V came to 0 bases and at J to 6 bases, leaving 5 bases not matched to a gene. The V gene's germline CDR1 is SGHDT and CDR2 YYEEEE. CDR3 size: 15 residues. CDR3 protein: CASSLAGLAGSEQYF. The CDR3, as DNA: TGTGCCAGCAGCTTGGCCGGACTAGCGGGCTCCGAGCAGTACTTC. Using reference TRBV5-6 and TRBJ2-7 for the parts outside the CDR3, the full variable domain is DAGVTQSPTHLIKTRGQQVTLRCSPKSGHDTVSWYQQALGQGPQFIFQYYEEEERQRGNFPDRFSGHQFPNYSSELNVNALLLGDSALYLCASSLAGLAGSEQYFGPGTRLTVT.

V and J are TRBV19 and TRBJ1-5; D gene ambiguous. There are 13 residues in the CDR3. Germline CDR1 is LNHDA and CDR2 is SQIVND (reference sequence). V dropped 4 bases and J dropped 3 bases, with 7 bases sitting between them. The CDR3 sequence is CASSTLANQPQHF. CDR3 in DNA: TGTGCCAGTAGTACTTTGGCCAATCAGCCCCAGCATTTT.

The J gene is TRBJ2-5, the V gene TRBV7-9, with D possibly being TRBD1 (5 bases). V gave up 1 base and J gave up 4 bases, with 10 bases separating them. This CDR3 contains 14 residues. Germline V gene sequence: CDR1 SEHNR, CDR2 FQNEAQ (reference sequence). CDR3 bases: TGTGCCAGCAGCTTAGGGCTCAGGGCAGAGACCCAGTACTTC. Protein: CASSLGLRAETQYF.

This clone was seen only once. V is TRBV27 and J is TRBJ1-5; 8 bases are a match to TRBD1. Per germline, CDR1 MNHEY and CDR2 SMNVEV (reference sequence). Unmatched junction bases numbered 12, after V lost 5 bases and J lost 6 bases. The CDR3 sequence is 16 residues long. The CDR3 spells CASSPQEQGAGQPQHF. CDR3 coding DNA: TGTGCCAGCAGTCCACAGGAGCAGGGGGCCGGTCAGCCCCAGCATTTT.

The rearrangement links TRBV20-1 to TRBJ2-3, with 8 bases that match TRBD2. The CDR3 totals 17 residues. Germline loops: CDR1 DFQATT, CDR2 SNEGSKA (reference sequence). V was clipped by 3 bases and J by 2 bases; unmatched bases: 13. The CDR3 protein is CSASDSGSMAHTDTQYF. In nucleotides, the CDR3 is TGCAGTGCTAGTGACAGCGGGAGTATGGCGCACACAGATACGCAGTATTTT.

The gene calls are TRBV29-1 and TRBJ2-7; possibly TRBD1 for D (6 bases). Trimming took 4 bases from V and 0 from J, leaving 19 bases between them. CDR1 is SQVTM, CDR2 ANQGSEA, per germline. The CDR3 extends over 16 amino acids. The CDR3 DNA follows: TGCAGCGTTGGGGTCGACAGGAACCCTTTCTCCTACGAGCAGTACTTC. Translation: CSVGVDRNPFSYEQYF.